The rows below give T cell receptor beta chains drawn from one sample of a study of cytomegalovirus exposure and HLA in healthy donors. Clones were sequenced by immunoSEQ multiplex PCR, and TCRdb holds only the in-frame ones, with some missing. The sample lists around 200,000 clones, around 80% seen once, with around 2.9% in the top ten. The sequenced sample was PBMCs. These receptors originate from a woman aged 55-75 years in good health and CMV-seropositive. Both conserved end residues are part of each CDR3. The D gene is left open where the match is weak. Only some rows state a clone size, as once, few, many or a class for expanded clones.

size: NA; J: TRBJ2-2; V: TRBV5-4; D: NA; length: 15; CDR3: CASSFGSVNTGELFF; DNA: TGTGCCAGCAGCTTTGGTAGCGTGAACACCGGGGAGCTGTTTTTT
size: NA; J: TRBJ2-7; V: TRBV7-3; D: NA; length: 14; CDR3: CASSSSTDLYEQYF; DNA: TGTGCCAGCAGCTCCTCGACAGATCTCTACGAGCAGTACTTC
size: NA; J: TRBJ2-5; V: TRBV7-3; D: TRBD2; length: 16; CDR3: CASSLNRLAGGETQYF; DNA: TGTGCCAGCAGCCTGAATCGACTAGCGGGGGGAGAGACCCAGTACTTC
size: once; J: TRBJ2-1; V: TRBV27; D: TRBD2; length: 14; CDR3: CASRRTSGYNEQFF; DNA: TGTGCCAGCAGGCGGACTAGCGGTTACAATGAGCAGTTCTTC
size: few; J: TRBJ2-1; V: TRBV19; D: TRBD1; length: 14; CDR3: CASSGQVSYNEQFF; DNA: TGTGCCAGTAGTGGACAGGTGTCCTACAATGAGCAGTTCTTC
size: once; J: TRBJ1-2; V: TRBV7-2; D: NA; length: 13; CDR3: CASSRRRDYGYTF; DNA: TGTGCCAGCAGCCGGCGACGGGACTATGGCTACACCTTC
size: few; J: TRBJ1-1; V: TRBV11-2; D: NA; length: 16; CDR3: CASRQGLLVGVTEAFF; DNA: TGTGCCAGCAGGCAGGGACTCCTTGTTGGCGTCACTGAAGCTTTCTTT
size: few; J: TRBJ2-7; V: TRBV6-5; D: NA; length: 14; CDR3: CASRQDKAAYEQYF; DNA: TGTGCCAGCAGGCAGGACAAGGCGGCATACGAGCAGTACTTC
size: NA; J: TRBJ1-1; V: TRBV2; D: NA; length: 13; CDR3: CASSEASQLEAFF; DNA: TGTGCCAGCAGTGAAGCATCACAGCTTGAAGCTTTCTTT
size: NA; J: TRBJ2-2; V: TRBV5-8; D: TRBD2; length: 17; CDR3: CASSLSLAAADTGELFF; DNA: TGTGCCAGCAGCTTGTCCCTAGCGGCCGCGGACACCGGGGAGCTGTTTTTT
size: NA; J: TRBJ2-1; V: TRBV5-1; D: TRBD2; length: 15; CDR3: CASSKGTSGYNEQFF; DNA: TGCGCCAGCAGCAAGGGGACTAGCGGATACAATGAGCAGTTCTTC
size: few; J: TRBJ2-7; V: TRBV7-2; D: TRBD1; length: 13; CDR3: CASSARQGAEQYF; DNA: TGTGCCAGCAGCGCCCGACAGGGAGCCGAGCAGTACTTC
size: NA; J: TRBJ2-5; V: TRBV5-4; D: NA; length: 15; CDR3: CASSLGGVRRETQYF; DNA: TGTGCCAGCAGCTTAGGGGGAGTTCGCCGAGAGACCCAGTACTTC
size: NA; J: TRBJ2-1; V: TRBV10-2; D: TRBD1; length: 14; CDR3: CASSGDRVQNEQFF; DNA: TGCGCCAGCAGTGGGGACAGGGTCCAAAATGAGCAGTTCTTC
size: NA; J: TRBJ1-5; V: TRBV6-5; D: TRBD1; length: 13; CDR3: CATRGQGDQPQHF; DNA: TGTGCCACGCGAGGGCAGGGGGATCAGCCCCAGCATTTT
size: few; J: TRBJ1-6; V: TRBV6-1; D: TRBD1; length: 14; CDR3: CASAGETGFSPLHF; DNA: TGTGCCAGCGCTGGGGAGACAGGGTTTTCACCCCTCCACTTT
size: NA; J: TRBJ2-1; V: TRBV7-9; D: TRBD2; length: 19; CDR3: CASSPTGTSGPYSYNEQFF; DNA: TGTGCCAGCAGCCCAACCGGGACTAGCGGGCCTTACTCCTACAATGAGCAGTTCTTC
size: once; J: TRBJ2-6; V: TRBV7-2; D: TRBD2; length: 18; CDR3: CASSYSGGTNSGADVLTF; DNA: TGTGCCAGCAGCTACTCGGGGGGTACCAACTCTGGGGCCGACGTCCTGACTTTC
size: NA; J: TRBJ2-7; V: TRBV28; D: NA; length: 15; CDR3: CASTPGGARKDEQYF; DNA: TGTGCCAGCACTCCTGGGGGGGCAAGGAAGGACGAGCAGTACTTC
size: few; J: TRBJ2-4; V: TRBV18; D: TRBD1; length: 16; CDR3: CASSPVGQAAKNIQYF; DNA: TGTGCCAGCTCACCAGTGGGACAGGCGGCCAAAAACATTCAGTACTTC
size: NA; J: TRBJ1-2; V: TRBV6-1; D: TRBD1; length: 15; CDR3: CASRTGHITNYGYTF; DNA: TGTGCCAGTCGGACAGGGCACATAACTAACTATGGCTACACCTTC
size: NA; J: TRBJ1-3; V: TRBV18; D: NA; length: 14; CDR3: CASSPPGRGNTIYF; DNA: TGTGCCAGCTCCCCTCCAGGTCGTGGAAACACCATATATTTT
size: NA; J: TRBJ2-1; V: TRBV11-1; D: TRBD2; length: 14; CDR3: CASSSRLAHNEQFF; DNA: TGTGCCAGCAGTTCCCGACTAGCTCACAATGAGCAGTTCTTC
size: few; J: TRBJ2-3; V: TRBV5-4; D: TRBD2; length: 17; CDR3: CASSLRLAGPSTDTQYF; DNA: TGTGCCAGCAGCTTAAGGCTAGCGGGACCTAGCACAGATACGCAGTATTTT
size: NA; J: TRBJ2-2; V: TRBV28; D: TRBD1; length: 15; CDR3: CASSPGQLNTGELFF; DNA: TGTGCCAGCAGTCCGGGACAGCTAAACACCGGGGAGCTGTTTTTT
size: few; J: TRBJ2-4; V: TRBV11-2; D: TRBD2; length: 17; CDR3: CASSLDEREGPKNIQYF; DNA: TGTGCCAGCAGCTTAGATGAGCGGGAGGGTCCCAAAAACATTCAGTACTTC
size: once; J: TRBJ2-5; V: TRBV5-1; D: TRBD2; length: 14; CDR3: CASSVTSGQETQYF; DNA: TGCGCCAGCAGCGTGACTAGCGGGCAAGAGACCCAGTACTTC
size: NA; J: TRBJ2-5; V: TRBV11-3; D: TRBD1; length: 16; CDR3: CASSSGTGGTWETQYF; DNA: TGTGCCAGCAGCTCGGGGACAGGGGGTACTTGGGAGACCCAGTACTTC
size: NA; J: TRBJ2-7; V: TRBV2; D: TRBD1; length: 14; CDR3: CASIERQGVHEQYF; DNA: TGTGCCAGCATCGAAAGACAGGGAGTCCACGAGCAGTACTTC
size: few; J: TRBJ2-1; V: TRBV7-2; D: NA; length: 15; CDR3: CASSLRRATYNEQFF; DNA: TGTGCCAGCAGCTTAAGGAGGGCCACCTACAATGAGCAGTTCTTC
size: few; J: TRBJ2-5; V: TRBV7-9; D: TRBD2; length: 14; CDR3: CASSLGLAEETQYF; DNA: TGTGCCAGCAGCTTAGGGCTAGCGGAAGAGACCCAGTACTTC
size: NA; J: TRBJ2-4; V: TRBV5-4; D: NA; length: 14; CDR3: CASSLELAKNIQYF; DNA: TGTGCCAGCAGCTTGGAACTTGCCAAAAACATTCAGTACTTC
size: NA; J: TRBJ2-7; V: TRBV5-4; D: NA; length: 13; CDR3: CASSLTTTYEQYF; DNA: TGTGCCAGCAGTTTGACAACTACCTACGAGCAGTACTTC